This TCR beta chain was identified during a study of prognosis after radiotherapy for stage I lung cancer. Study-wide results and limits: Samples before stereotactic body radiation therapy had more unique TCR clones (median roughly 9,900 versus 7,200). Among patients who developed distant metastases, Shannon entropy after stereotactic body radiation therapy was lower.

This clonotype rates as medium-sized. Its antigen is not identified. Each of two time points yielded around 6 milliliters of peripheral venous blood. Two-round multiplex PCR amplified TCR beta CDR3 from genomic DNA. During first-round PCR, primers specific to each TRBV and TRBJ gene were used. MiXCR, run by TCRdb on the multiplex PCR reads, gives a single entry per CDR3 protein. The sample lists roughly 13,000 distinct CDR3 sequences; just under 30% were seen once. The junction had 13 bases not matched to a gene; V was cut back by 4 bases and J by 7 bases. This CDR3 contains 15 residues. From germline, CDR1 is MNHEY and CDR2 SMNVEV (reference sequence).

Specimen: PBMCs, collected before or after stereotactic body radiation therapy (not recorded which). This chain joins TRBV27 and TRBJ2-7; TRBD2 aligns across 7 bases. The TCR sequence derives from a donor aged 50 or older with non-small cell lung cancer. CDR3 sequence reads: CASSYGRESGGEQYF. The DNA of the CDR3 is TGTGCCAGCAGTTACGGGCGGGAGTCCGGGGGTGAGCAGTACTTC.